A selection of T cell receptor beta chains follows, all from one sample in a study of blood T cell repertoires in COVID-19. TCRdb keeps only in-frame clones here, not all; method: immunoSEQ multiplex PCR. Among some 350,000 clones listed, more than 70% were seen once. The sample consisted of peripheral blood. These receptors were taken from a woman between 25 and 40 years old with COVID-19, enrolled during active disease. The CDR3 runs from the conserved cysteine through the conserved F or W. The D gene is left open where the match is weak.

d_call | j_call | v_call | cdr3_aa
- | TRBJ2-2 | TRBV2 | CAVVLIRNTGELFF
- | TRBJ2-3 | TRBV29-1 | CSVHTVLTDTQYF
- | TRBJ2-5 | TRBV2 | CASRRQETQYF
- | TRBJ2-3 | TRBV5-6 | CASSLPGEAVSDTQYF
- | TRBJ1-1 | TRBV13 | CASSLGSRNTEAFF
- | TRBJ1-1 | TRBV28 | CASSPPSATEAFF
- | TRBJ1-4 | TRBV2 | CASSSGGLNEKLFF
- | TRBJ1-2 | TRBV11-3 | CASRDTLFGYTF
- | TRBJ1-5 | TRBV7-8 | CASSPGRSWENQPQHF
- | TRBJ2-2 | TRBV6-2/TRBV6-3 | CASSQTANTGELFF
- | TRBJ2-3 | TRBV11-2 | CASSLTGSTDTQYF
TRBD1 | TRBJ1-5 | TRBV19 | CASIPTYTGEVYSNQPQHF
TRBD2 | TRBJ2-3 | TRBV27 | CASSWGTSGRDTQYF
TRBD2 | TRBJ2-5 | TRBV11-2 | CASSLVLAGGAETQYF
- | TRBJ2-1 | TRBV29-1 | CSVGLEGPNEQFF
- | TRBJ1-2 | TRBV7-9 | CASSPGLAWGYTF
TRBD1 | TRBJ1-1 | TRBV5-5 | CASSQLGTGSLEAFF
- | TRBJ2-1 | TRBV30 | CAWSVRLEQFF
TRBD2 | TRBJ2-3 | TRBV7-8 | CASSPARRTSGSTDTQYF